Listed here is a single TCR beta chain. The V segment lost 4 bases and the J segment 4 bases; nucleotides outside the gene matches: 4. CDR3 length: 15 amino acids. Looked up from germline, CDR1 is SGHTA and CDR2 is FQGNSA. This entry belongs to a study of blood T cell repertoires in COVID-19. On the study more broadly: PBMCs, B-cell-depleted T cells, or T cells were the source of the cDNA or gDNA that made up the material.

This table comes from immunoSEQ multiplex PCR, and its TCRdb copy is limited to in-frame clones, with some not included. The data contain under 350,000 clones, around nine tenths of them singletons. This clonotype originated in a woman aged 30 to 39 with COVID-19, enrolled during active disease. The sequenced material came from peripheral blood. This rearrangement joins TRBV7-2 to TRBJ2-1, with 10 bases aligning to TRBD2. CDR3 sequence (DNA): TGTGCCAGCAGCTCAAGCGGGGGGGTGTACAATGAGCAGTTCTTC. Translated: CASSSSGGVYNEQFF. Full variable domain (missing parts from reference TRBV7-2 and TRBJ2-1): GAGVSQSPSNKVTEKGKDVELRCDPISGHTALYWYRQSLGQGLEFLIYFQGNSAPDKSGLPSDRFSAERTGGSVSTLTIQRTQQEDSAVYLCASSSSGGVYNEQFFGPGTRLTVL.